This TCR beta chain was sequenced during a study of regulatory T cells in long-lasting Graves disease. Study-level results: Favoring TRBV28, TRBJ1-2 and TRBJ2-5 was a feature seen in persistent disease.

This clonotype has a handful of counts. The antigen is unknown. Arm-PCR of CDR3 regions and iRepertoire HTBI primers were used to build TCR beta libraries. TCRdb passed the multiplex PCR reads through MiXCR, listing each CDR3 protein once. The sample lists under 800,000 distinct CDR3 sequences; about 16% were seen once. Time point given: newly diagnosed GD, antithyroid drugs for less than 3 months. RNA from PBMCs was the source of the TCR library. Peripheral blood, at about 10 milliliters, went into EDTA tubes. The CDR3 covers 15 residues. Germline V CDR1 and CDR2: MNHEY, SVGAGI. V lost 4 bases, J lost 2 bases, and 6 bases stayed unmatched. This sample was shared with a second study, whose subject was T cells in Graves' hyperthyroidism and ophthalmopathy. In that study: A first-round RT-PCR of the TCR CDR3 used the HTBI primer set.

The chain has TRBV6-5 and TRBJ1-2, with 8 nucleotides matching TRBD1. This TCR was sampled from a woman between 25 and 40 years old with Graves disease. The starting material was peripheral blood mononuclear cells (PBMCs), obtained at new diagnosis, from a patient treated with antithyroid drugs. CDR3 coding DNA: TGTGCCAGCAGTTGGACAGGGCGACCCAACTATGGCTACACCTTC. Its protein product is CASSWTGRPNYGYTF.